The 8 T cell receptor beta chains below all came from one sample that was sequenced in a study of blood T cells in healthy people across ages. Alongside a J-beta primer mix, a sample-barcoded 5' primer served in a second PCR lasting about 7 to 11 cycles. TCRdb re-called the 5' RACE reads with MiXCR, one entry per CDR3 protein. The profile covers some 1.5 million distinct CDR3 sequences, with about 30% appearing a single time and over 7% taken by the ten largest. Sequenced: blood. These receptors all stem from a woman aged 25-40 years in good health.

The chain uses TRBV4-3 and TRBJ2-1; 7 bases map to TRBD2. Germline CDR1 is LGHNA and CDR2 is YSLEER. The CDR3 contains 15 residues. J was trimmed by 7 bases and V by 2 bases; bases with no gene match: 8. Here the CDR3 DNA reads TGCGCCAGCAGCCAACGGGCGGGAGTTGGTAATGAGCAGTTCTTC. It codes for CASSQRAGVGNEQFF.

The chain recombines TRBV5-1 with TRBJ1-4; D is undetermined. Germline V lookup: CDR1 SGHRS, CDR2 YFSETQ. The CDR3 covers 15 residues. With 4 bases removed from V and 6 bases from J, the gap between germline ends came to 16 bases. The CDR3 here is CASSRLGRRDEKLFF. The CDR3 DNA follows: TGCGCCAGCAGCCGGCTCGGGCGTCGAGATGAAAAACTGTTTTTT.

This clonotype was picked up a small number of times. J is TRBJ1-5 and V is TRBV6-1; 10 bases fit TRBD1. The V segment lost 4 bases and the J segment 7 bases; nucleotides outside the gene matches: 4. CDR3 length: 14 amino acids. Germline assignment: CDR1 MNHNS and CDR2 SASEGT. The DNA of the CDR3 is TGTGCCAGCAGTGGACAGGGGGCTGGGCAGCCCCAGCATTTT. It is translated as CASSGQGAGQPQHF.

Comment on this clonotype: This may arise from a read error, as a much more abundant clone is one base away. The chain employs TRBV7-9 and TRBJ1-2; D remains unclear. Germline V CDR1 and CDR2: SEHNR, FQNEAQ (reference sequence). This CDR3 is 15 amino acids long. V lost 1 base and J lost 4, with 13 bases in between. In DNA, the CDR3 is TGTGCCAGCAGCTTAGAGACTGGGCCCAGCTATGGCTACACCTTC. This encodes CASSLETGPSYGYTF.

V gene TRBV30 combines with J gene TRBJ2-7; 8 nucleotides align to TRBD2. CDR1 and CDR2 from the germline V gene are GTSNPN and SVGIG (reference sequence). The CDR3 extends over 12 amino acids. J lost 1 base, V lost 7 bases, and 3 bases had no gene match. The CDR3 here is CAYQRESYEQYF. The CDR3, as DNA: TGTGCCTACCAGCGGGAGTCCTACGAGCAGTACTTC. The complete variable domain, with remaining parts taken from reference TRBV30 and TRBJ2-7, reads SQTIHQWPATLVQPVGSPLSLECTVEGTSNPNLYWYRQAAGRGLQLLFYSVGIGQISSEVPQNLSASRPQDRQFILSSKKLLLSDSGFYLCAYQRESYEQYFGPGTRLTVT.

DNA of the CDR3: TGCAGTGCCCTGCCGACTCGAACAGATACGCAGTATTTT. It encodes CSALPTRTDTQYF. This rearrangement joins TRBV20-1 to TRBJ2-3; D is uncertain. This CDR3 has 13 residues. The V gene's germline CDR1 is DFQATT and CDR2 SNEGSKA (reference sequence). V was pared by 6 bases and J by 3 bases, with 13 bases between.

The V call is TRBV20-1, the J call TRBJ1-6; 7 positions agree with TRBD1. The CDR3 consists of 17 residues. With 3 bases clipped from V and 0 bases from J, the junction kept 8 bases outside the gene matches. Looked up from germline, CDR1 is DFQATT and CDR2 is SNEGSKA (reference sequence). CDR3 sequence reads: CSARAGQASSYNSPLHF. The CDR3 bases are TGCAGTGCTAGGGCTGGACAGGCGAGCTCCTATAATTCACCCCTCCACTTT.

V is TRBV12-3 or TRBV12-4 and J is TRBJ2-1, with D perhaps TRBD2 (5 bases). The CDR3 is 16 residues long. With 5 bases removed from V and 3 bases from J, the gap between germline ends came to 17 bases. This chain's CDR3 is CASSPIRSAFYNEQFF. The DNA for the CDR3 is TGTGCCAGCAGTCCCATTCGTAGCGCCTTCTACAATGAGCAGTTCTTC.